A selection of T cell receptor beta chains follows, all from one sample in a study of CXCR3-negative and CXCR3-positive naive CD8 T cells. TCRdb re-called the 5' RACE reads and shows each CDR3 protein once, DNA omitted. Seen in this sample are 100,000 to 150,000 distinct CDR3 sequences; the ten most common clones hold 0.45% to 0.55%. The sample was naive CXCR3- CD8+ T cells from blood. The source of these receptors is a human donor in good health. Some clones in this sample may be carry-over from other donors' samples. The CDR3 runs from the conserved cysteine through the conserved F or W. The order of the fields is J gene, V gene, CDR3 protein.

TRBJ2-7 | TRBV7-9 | CASSGTSRYEQYF
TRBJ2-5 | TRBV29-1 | CSVDSGEETQYF
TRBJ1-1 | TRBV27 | CASSLGKLNTEAFF
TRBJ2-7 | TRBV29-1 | CSVESRGPGEQYF
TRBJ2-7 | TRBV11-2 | CASSLTAGQYEQYF
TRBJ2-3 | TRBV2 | CASSPHSAEDTQYF
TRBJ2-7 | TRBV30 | CAWSVQVSEQYF
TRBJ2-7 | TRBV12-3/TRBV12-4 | CASSSSTGSLSYEQYF
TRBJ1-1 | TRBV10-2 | CATHNGGGLNTEAFF
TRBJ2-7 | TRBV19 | CASRTSMGEQYF
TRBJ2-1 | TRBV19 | CASSIWGGPYNEQFF
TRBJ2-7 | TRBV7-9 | CASSLAVRGGPFYEQYF
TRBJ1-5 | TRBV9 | CASSVRGNQPQHF
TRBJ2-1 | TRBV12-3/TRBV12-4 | CASSPPGQGVNEQFF
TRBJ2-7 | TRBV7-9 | CASSRTGTTFYEQYF
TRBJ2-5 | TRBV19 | CASSDDSGAHSRVETQYF
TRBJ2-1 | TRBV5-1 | CATRRQGFVNEQFF